A single TCR beta chain is shown here with its context. Breast cancer patients provided tissue from their axillary draining lymph nodes. The data were taken from a study of breast tumors, draining lymph nodes, adjacent tissues. TCRdb re-called the multiplex PCR reads with MiXCR, one entry per CDR3 protein. Counted here are tens of thousands of distinct CDR3 sequences, approximately 30% occurring once; the ten biggest clones make up more than 8%. The CDR3 totals 16 residues. Per the germline V gene, CDR1 is LGHNA and CDR2 is YNFKEQ. V shed 2 bases and J shed 2 bases, with 15 bases lying between them. The chain uses TRBV4-2 and TRBJ2-5, with D perhaps TRBD1 (6 bases). This TCR derives from a female donor with breast cancer. Some clones in this sample may be carry-over from other donors' samples. Sequencing was done on a sample of axillary lymph node tissue. This CDR3 is CASSQMTGTQQETQYF. The CDR3 DNA is TGTGCCAGCAGCCAAATGACCGGGACACAACAAGAGACCCAGTACTTC.